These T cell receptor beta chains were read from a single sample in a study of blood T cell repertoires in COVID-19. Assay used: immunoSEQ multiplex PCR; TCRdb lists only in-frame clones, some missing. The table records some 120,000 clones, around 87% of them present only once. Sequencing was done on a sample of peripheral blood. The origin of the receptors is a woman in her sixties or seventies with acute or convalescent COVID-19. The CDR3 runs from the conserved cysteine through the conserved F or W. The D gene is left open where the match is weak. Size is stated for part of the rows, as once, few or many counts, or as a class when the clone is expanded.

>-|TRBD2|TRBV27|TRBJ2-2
TGTGCCAGCTCCTCAGCGGGAGGGCCTGGCGGGGAGCTGTTTTTT
CASSSAGGPGGELFF
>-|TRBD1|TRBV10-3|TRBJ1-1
TGTGCCATCAGCGATGAGCGACAGGGGAGGACTGAAGCTTTCTTT
CAISDERQGRTEAFF
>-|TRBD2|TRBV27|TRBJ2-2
TGTGCCAGCAGGGGACTAGCGGTGGACGGGGAGCTGTTTTTT
CASRGLAVDGELFF
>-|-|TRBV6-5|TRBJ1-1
TGTGCCAGCAGGGTTTCAGGTACCATGAACACTGAAGCTTTCTTT
CASRVSGTMNTEAFF
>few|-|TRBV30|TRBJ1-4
TGTGCCTGGAGTCCGTTTGATGAAAAACTGTTTTTT
CAWSPFDEKLFF
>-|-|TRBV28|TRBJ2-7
TGTGCCAGCAGTTTATGGCCGACAGGTTCCTACGAGCAGTACTTC
CASSLWPTGSYEQYF
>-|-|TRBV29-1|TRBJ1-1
TGCAGCGTTGAAGACAGGGTGGGAGAAGCTTTCTTT
CSVEDRVGEAFF
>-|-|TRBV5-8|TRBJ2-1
TGTGCCAGCAGAAAAGGGGTTGAGCAGTTCTTC
CASRKGVEQFF
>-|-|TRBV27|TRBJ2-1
TGTGCCAGCAGTTTATCCCGACTAGGTGAGCAGTTCTTC
CASSLSRLGEQFF
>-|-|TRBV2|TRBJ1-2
TGTGCCAGCAGTGACGCTCGCACTCTATATGGCTACACCTTC
CASSDARTLYGYTF
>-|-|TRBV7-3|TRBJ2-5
TGTGCCAGCAGCTTAACCGGCAGGGGGGAAGAGACCCAGTACTTC
CASSLTGRGEETQYF
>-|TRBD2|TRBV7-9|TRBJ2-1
TGTGCCAGCAGCTTAGTAGGACTAGCGATAAACAATGAGCAGTTCTTC
CASSLVGLAINNEQFF
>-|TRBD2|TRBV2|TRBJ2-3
TGTGCCAGCCGGAGTGGACTAGCGGGGCCCACAGATACGCAGTATTTT
CASRSGLAGPTDTQYF
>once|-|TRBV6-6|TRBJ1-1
TGTGCCAGCAGTCCCCCCCTCCTCACAGCTAACACTGAAGCTTTCTTT
CASSPPLLTANTEAFF
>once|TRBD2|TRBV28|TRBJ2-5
TGTGCCAGCAGTTTCTTGAGCGGGAAGGGTAAAGAGACCCAGTACTTC
CASSFLSGKGKETQYF
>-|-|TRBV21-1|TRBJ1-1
TGTGCCAGCAGCAAAGTGAGACCTAAGGGACAGGCAGGGGAAAACACTGAAGCTTTCTTT
CASSKVRPKGQAGENTEAFF
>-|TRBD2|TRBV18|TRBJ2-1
TGTGCCAGTGAATCTAGCGGGAGGTCCATGGAGGTCTTC
CASESSGRSMEVF